Described below is a single TCR beta chain sequence and its context. The repertoire was sequenced with immunoSEQ multiplex PCR; TCRdb's copy has only in-frame clones and lacks some. Seen here are approximately 1.1 million clones, around 78% observed once, and the top ten hold roughly 0.56%. V shed 4 bases and J 8 bases; nucleotides not matched to a gene: 8. CDR1 and CDR2 (germline): ENHRY, SYGVKD. CDR3 size: 15 residues. The sample belongs to a study of shared clonotypes between healthy human individuals. Across the whole study: The study enrolled a couple of women and a few men aged 18 to 49. The plates for each donor numbered three CD4 naive, three CD4 memory, two CD8 naive and one CD8 memory.

The chain combines TRBV10-3 with TRBJ2-2, with 9 nucleotides matching TRBD1. Sequenced sample: memory CD4+ T cells from PBMCs. Subset here: CD45RA-negative fraction. The sequence was obtained from a man aged 18 to 29 in good health. Some clones in this sample may be carry-over from other donors' samples. The CDR3 loop is CAISGRDREGGELFF. CDR3 in DNA: TGTGCCATCAGTGGCCGGGACAGGGAAGGAGGGGAGCTGTTTTTT.